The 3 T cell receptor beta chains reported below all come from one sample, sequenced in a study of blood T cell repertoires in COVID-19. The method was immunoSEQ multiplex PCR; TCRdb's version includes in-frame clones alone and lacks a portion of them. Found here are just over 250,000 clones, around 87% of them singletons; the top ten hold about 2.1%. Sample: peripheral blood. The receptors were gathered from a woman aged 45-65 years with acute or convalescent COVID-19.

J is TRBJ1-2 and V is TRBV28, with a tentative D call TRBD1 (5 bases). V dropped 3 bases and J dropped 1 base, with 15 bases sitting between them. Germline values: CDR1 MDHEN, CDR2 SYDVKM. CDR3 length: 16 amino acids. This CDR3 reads CASSFQTLTDNYGYTF. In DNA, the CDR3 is TGTGCCAGCAGTTTCCAAACCTTGACAGATAACTATGGCTACACCTTC.

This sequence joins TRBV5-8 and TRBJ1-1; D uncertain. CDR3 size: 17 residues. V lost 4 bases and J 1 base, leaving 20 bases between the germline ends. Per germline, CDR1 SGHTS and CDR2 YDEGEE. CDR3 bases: TGTGCCAGCAGCCCCAGACTAGGGTTTGCGGCGAACACTGAAGCTTTCTTT. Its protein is CASSPRLGFAANTEAFF.

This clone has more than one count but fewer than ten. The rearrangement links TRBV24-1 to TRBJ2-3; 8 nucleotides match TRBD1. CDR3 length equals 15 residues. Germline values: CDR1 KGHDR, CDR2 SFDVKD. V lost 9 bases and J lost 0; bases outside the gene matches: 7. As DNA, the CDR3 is TGTGCCACCGGGGGACAGGAGTCTAGCACAGATACGCAGTATTTT. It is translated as CATGGQESSTDTQYF.